This T cell receptor beta chain was profiled in a study of cytomegalovirus exposure and HLA in healthy donors. Study-wide background: Genotyping showed about 80% of 398 donors falling in the Caucasian-associated ancestry cluster. Overall study results and limits: Associated with cytomegalovirus, according to the listing, were 150 to 200 TCR beta chains. In a later analysis, most CMV-associated TCR beta chains appeared HLA-restricted. Reports showed the classifier diagnosing cytomegalovirus status with high specificity and sensitivity.

Losses at the gene ends were 2 bases for V and 4 bases for J; bases not matched to a gene: 2. The CDR3 has 15 residues. The germline V gene has CDR1 SGDLS and CDR2 YYNGEE. The PCR ran on 60 Vbeta and 13 Jbeta primers. Profiled with immunoSEQ multiplex PCR; TCRdb holds only in-frame clones, not every one. The table includes about 40,000 clones, almost 70% detected once. This clone was recorded a few times. Its target is not known. The clonotype comes from a man between 40 and 49 years old in good health and CMV-seronegative. Sequencing input: PBMCs. J is TRBJ2-1 and V is TRBV9; 11 nucleotides match TRBD2. The CDR3 DNA follows: TGTGCCAGCAGCGTCGCTAGCGGGGGGTACAATGAGCAGTTCTTC. Residues: CASSVASGGYNEQFF.